The sequence of this T cell receptor (beta chain) was determined in a study of blood T cell repertoires in COVID-19. Produced via immunoSEQ multiplex PCR; TCRdb's table is partial and in-frame only. This table holds over 400,000 clones, around 86% found once. The germline CDR1 and CDR2 sequences are LNHDA and SQIVND (reference sequence). The CDR3 has 13 amino acids. V was shortened by 2 bases and J by 10 bases, with 9 bases between the two germline ends. The gene calls are TRBV19 and TRBJ1-6, with D possibly being TRBD1 (6 bases). The receptor's source is a woman aged 30 to 39 with active or convalescent COVID-19. The sequencing sample was made of peripheral blood. Written as DNA, the CDR3 is TGTGCCAGTAGTATAACAGGGAGATCACCCCTCCACTTT. Amino acids: CASSITGRSPLHF.